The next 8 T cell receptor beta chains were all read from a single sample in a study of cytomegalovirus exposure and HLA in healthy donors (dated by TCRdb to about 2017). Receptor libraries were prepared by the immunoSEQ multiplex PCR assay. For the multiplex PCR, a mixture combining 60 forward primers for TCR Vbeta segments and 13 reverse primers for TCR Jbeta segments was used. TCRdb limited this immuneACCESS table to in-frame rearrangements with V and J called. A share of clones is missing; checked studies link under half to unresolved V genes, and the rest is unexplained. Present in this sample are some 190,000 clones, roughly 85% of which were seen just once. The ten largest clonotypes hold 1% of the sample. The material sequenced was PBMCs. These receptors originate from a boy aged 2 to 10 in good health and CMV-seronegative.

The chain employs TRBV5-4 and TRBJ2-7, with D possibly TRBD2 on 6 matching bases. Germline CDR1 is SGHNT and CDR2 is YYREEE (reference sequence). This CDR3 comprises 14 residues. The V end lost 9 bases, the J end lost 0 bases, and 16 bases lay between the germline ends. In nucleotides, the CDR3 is TGTGCCACCCGCCCCGGGGGAAGCTCCTACGAGCAGTACTTC. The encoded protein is CATRPGGSSYEQYF. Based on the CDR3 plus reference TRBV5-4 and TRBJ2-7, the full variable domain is ETGVTQSPTHLIKTRGQQVTLRCSSQSGHNTVSWYQQALGQGPQFIFQYYREEENGRGNFPPRFSGLQFPNYSSELNVNALELDDSALYLCATRPGGSSYEQYFGPGTRLTVT.

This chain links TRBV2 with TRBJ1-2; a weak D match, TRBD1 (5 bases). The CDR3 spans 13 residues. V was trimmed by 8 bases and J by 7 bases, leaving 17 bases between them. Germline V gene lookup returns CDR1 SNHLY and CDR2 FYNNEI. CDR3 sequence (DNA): TGTGCCAGCTTATGGGGGGAGGTCGGTGGCTACACCTTC. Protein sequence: CASLWGEVGGYTF. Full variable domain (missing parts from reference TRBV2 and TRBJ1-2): EPEVTQTPSHQVTQMGQEVILRCVPISNHLYFYWYRQILGQKVEFLVSFYNNEISEKSEIFDDQFSVERPDGSNFTLKIRSTKLEDSAMYFCASLWGEVGGYTFGSGTRLTVV.

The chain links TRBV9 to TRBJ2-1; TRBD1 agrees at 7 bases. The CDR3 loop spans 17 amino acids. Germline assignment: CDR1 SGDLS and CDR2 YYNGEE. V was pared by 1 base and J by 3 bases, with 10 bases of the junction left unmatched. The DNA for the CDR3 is TGTGCCAGCAGCGTAAGTTCCCGGGGACAGTTCTACAATGAGCAGTTCTTC. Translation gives CASSVSSRGQFYNEQFF.

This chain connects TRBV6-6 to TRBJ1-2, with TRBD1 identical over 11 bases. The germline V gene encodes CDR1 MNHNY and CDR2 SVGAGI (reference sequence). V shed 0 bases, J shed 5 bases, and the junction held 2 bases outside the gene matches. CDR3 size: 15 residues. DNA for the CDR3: TGTGCCAGCAGTTACTCAGGGACAGGGGGTTATGGCTACACCTTC. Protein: CASSYSGTGGYGYTF.

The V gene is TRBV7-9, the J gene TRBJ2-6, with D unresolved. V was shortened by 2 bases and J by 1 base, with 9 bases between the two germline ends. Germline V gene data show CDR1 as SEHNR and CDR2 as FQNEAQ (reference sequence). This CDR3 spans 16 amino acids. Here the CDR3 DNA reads TGTGCCAGCAGCTTACCTACAGTATCTGGGGCCAACGTCCTGACTTTC. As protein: CASSLPTVSGANVLTF.

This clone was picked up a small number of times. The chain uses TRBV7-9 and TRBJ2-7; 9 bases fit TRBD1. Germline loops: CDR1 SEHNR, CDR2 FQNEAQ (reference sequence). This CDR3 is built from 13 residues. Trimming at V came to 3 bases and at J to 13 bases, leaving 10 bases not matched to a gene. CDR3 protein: CASSFRQGDYLYF. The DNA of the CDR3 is TGTGCCAGCAGCTTCAGACAGGGGGACTATCTTTACTTC.

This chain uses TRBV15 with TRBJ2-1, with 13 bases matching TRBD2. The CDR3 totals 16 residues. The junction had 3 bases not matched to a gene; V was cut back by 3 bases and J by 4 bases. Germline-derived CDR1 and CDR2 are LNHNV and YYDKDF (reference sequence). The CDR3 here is CATSSGTSGAYNEQFF. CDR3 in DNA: TGTGCCACCAGCAGCGGGACTAGCGGGGCTTACAATGAGCAGTTCTTC.

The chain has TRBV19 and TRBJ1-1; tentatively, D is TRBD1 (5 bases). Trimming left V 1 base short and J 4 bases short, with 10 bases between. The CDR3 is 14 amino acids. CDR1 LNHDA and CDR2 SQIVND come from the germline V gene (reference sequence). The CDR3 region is CASSIAGQVTEAFF. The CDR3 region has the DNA TGTGCCAGTAGTATAGCAGGGCAAGTCACTGAAGCTTTCTTT.